This TCR beta chain was retrieved from a study of T cells in Graves' hyperthyroidism and ophthalmopathy. Study overall: At initial diagnosis, before any treatment had begun, peripheral blood was obtained. Study-level points and caveats: Researchers found most expanded thyroid clonotypes above 0.001 in blood as well.

The authors obtained PBMCs from around 11 ml of fresh peripheral blood. In regard to this clonotype: Its specificity is not known.

CDR3 size: 11 residues. V was trimmed by 4 bases and J by 3 bases, leaving 3 bases between them. Germline-derived CDR1 and CDR2 are SNHLY and FYNNEI. TCR beta CDR3 sequences were amplified from RNA transcripts. Researchers ran a first-round RT-PCR on the TCR CDR3 using the HTBI primer set. One entry per CDR3 protein, called by TCRdb with MiXCR from the multiplex PCR reads. The sample carries some 350,000 distinct CDR3 sequences, 20% to 30% recorded once. The TCR originated in a man between 45 and 60 years old with Graves' hyperthyroidism. Material: blood. The chain employs TRBV2 and TRBJ1-2; D is uncertain. CDR3 region: CASSGDYGYTF. In nucleotides, the CDR3 is TGTGCCAGCAGTGGGGACTATGGCTACACCTTC.